This T cell receptor (beta chain) came from a study of blood T cell repertoires in COVID-19. Trimming removed 2 bases at V and 1 base at J, with 8 bases between. The CDR3 has 14 residues. Per the germline V gene, CDR1 is MNHEY and CDR2 is SVGEGT. Sequenced by immunoSEQ multiplex PCR; TCRdb stores in-frame clones only, minus some. The profile shows 100,000 to 150,000 clones, about 89% of them singletons. Sequenced: peripheral blood. The V gene is TRBV6-2 or TRBV6-3, the J gene TRBJ1-1, with D perhaps TRBD1 (6 bases). The receptor comes from a man in his 60s with COVID-19, enrolled during active disease. The CDR3 DNA sequence: TGTGCCAGCAGTTACGGACAGACGAACACTGAAGCTTTCTTT. Translating gives CASSYGQTNTEAFF.